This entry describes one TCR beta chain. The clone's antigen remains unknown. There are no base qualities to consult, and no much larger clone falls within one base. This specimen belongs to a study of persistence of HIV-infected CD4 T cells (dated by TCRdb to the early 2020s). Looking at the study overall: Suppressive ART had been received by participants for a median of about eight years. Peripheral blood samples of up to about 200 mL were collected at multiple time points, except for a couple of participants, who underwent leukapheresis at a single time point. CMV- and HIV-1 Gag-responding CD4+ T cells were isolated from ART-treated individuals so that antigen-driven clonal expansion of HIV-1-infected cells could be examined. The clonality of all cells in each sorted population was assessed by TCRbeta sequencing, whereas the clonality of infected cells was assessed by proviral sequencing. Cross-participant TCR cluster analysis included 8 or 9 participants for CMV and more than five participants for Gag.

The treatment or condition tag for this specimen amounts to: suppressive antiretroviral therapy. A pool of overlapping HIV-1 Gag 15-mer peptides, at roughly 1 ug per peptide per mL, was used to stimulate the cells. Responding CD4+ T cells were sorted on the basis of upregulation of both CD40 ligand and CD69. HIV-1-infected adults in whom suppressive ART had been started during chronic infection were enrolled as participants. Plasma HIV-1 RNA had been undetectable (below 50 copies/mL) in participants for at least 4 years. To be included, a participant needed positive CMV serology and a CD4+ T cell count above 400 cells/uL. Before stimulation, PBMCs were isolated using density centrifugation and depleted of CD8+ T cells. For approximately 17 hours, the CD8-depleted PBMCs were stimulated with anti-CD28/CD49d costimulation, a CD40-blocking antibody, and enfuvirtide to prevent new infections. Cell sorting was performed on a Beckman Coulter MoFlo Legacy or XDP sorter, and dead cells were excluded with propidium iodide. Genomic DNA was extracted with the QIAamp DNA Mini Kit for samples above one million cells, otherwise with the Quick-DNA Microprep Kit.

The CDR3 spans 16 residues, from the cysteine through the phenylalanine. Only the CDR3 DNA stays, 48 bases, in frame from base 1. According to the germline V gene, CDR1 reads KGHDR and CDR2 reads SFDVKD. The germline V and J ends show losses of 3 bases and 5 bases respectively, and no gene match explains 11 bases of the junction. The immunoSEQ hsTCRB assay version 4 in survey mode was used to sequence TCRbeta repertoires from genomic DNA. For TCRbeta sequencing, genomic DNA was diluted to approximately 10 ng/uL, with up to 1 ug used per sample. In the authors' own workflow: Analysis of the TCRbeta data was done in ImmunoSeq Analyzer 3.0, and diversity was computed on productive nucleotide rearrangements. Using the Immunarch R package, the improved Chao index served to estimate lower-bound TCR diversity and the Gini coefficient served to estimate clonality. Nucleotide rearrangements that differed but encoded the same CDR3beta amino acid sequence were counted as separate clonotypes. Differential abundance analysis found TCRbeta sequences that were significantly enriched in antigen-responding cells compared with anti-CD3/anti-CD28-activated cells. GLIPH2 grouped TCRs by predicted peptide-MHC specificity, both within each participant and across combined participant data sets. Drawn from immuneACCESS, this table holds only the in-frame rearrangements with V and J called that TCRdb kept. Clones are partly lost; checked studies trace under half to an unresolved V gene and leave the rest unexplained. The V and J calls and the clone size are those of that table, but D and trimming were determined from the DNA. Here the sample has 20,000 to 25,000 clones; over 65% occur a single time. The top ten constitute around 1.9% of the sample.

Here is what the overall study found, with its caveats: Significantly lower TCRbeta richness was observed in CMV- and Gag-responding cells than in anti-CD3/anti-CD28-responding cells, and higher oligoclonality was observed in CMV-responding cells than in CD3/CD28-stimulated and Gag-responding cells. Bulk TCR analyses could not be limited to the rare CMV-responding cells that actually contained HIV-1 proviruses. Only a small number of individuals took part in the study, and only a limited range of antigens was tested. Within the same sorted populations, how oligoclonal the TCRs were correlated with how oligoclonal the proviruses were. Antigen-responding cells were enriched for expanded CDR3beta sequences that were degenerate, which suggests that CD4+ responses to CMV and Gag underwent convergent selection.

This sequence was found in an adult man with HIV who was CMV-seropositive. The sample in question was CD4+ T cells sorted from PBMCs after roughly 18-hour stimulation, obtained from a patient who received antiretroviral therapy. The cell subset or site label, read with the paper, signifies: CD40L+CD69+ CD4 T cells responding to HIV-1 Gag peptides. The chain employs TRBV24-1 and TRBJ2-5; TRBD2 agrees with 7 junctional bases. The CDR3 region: CATSDPRTNGGETQYF. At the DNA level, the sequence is TGTGCCACCAGTGATCCACGGACTAACGGGGGGGAGACCCAGTACTTC.